One and the same sample provided the 11 T cell receptor beta chains below, sequenced in a study of blood T cell repertoires in COVID-19. The data were produced by immunoSEQ multiplex PCR, yet TCRdb's version contains in-frame clones alone and is incomplete. The repertoire consists of just over 300,000 clones, with approximately 88% occurring once and the leading ten covering 8.5% to 10%. The specimen was PBMCs or T cells enriched from blood (not recorded which). The receptors here all came from a woman aged 18-30 years who had recovered from COVID-19.

The chain has TRBV4-3 and TRBJ2-7; D is perhaps TRBD1 (7 bases). Germline V gene sequence: CDR1 LGHNA, CDR2 YSLEER. V dropped 0 bases and J dropped 6 bases, with 18 bases sitting between them. The CDR3 loop spans 16 amino acids. The CDR3 coding sequence is TGCGCCAGCAGCCAAGACTGGGGCCAGGGGGGAGTCGAGCAGTACTTC. This gives the protein CASSQDWGQGGVEQYF.

The chain recombines TRBV29-1 with TRBJ1-2; D is perhaps TRBD1 (5 bases). The V gene's germline CDR1 is SQVTM and CDR2 ANQGSEA. Trimming stripped 3 bases from V and 6 bases from J, with 14 bases between. The CDR3 contains 13 residues. CDR3 coding DNA: TGCAGCGTTGAGGGCAGGGTAGGGAATGGCTACACCTTC. Protein: CSVEGRVGNGYTF.

The sample holds one count of this clone. This rearrangement joins TRBV9 to TRBJ2-2; D might be TRBD1 (9 bases). V was trimmed by 3 bases and J by 6 bases, leaving 18 bases between them. The CDR3 contains 16 residues. Germline V gene data show CDR1 as SGDLS and CDR2 as YYNGEE. CDR3: CASSARGDREAGELFF. The CDR3 DNA reads TGTGCCAGCAGCGCGCGGGGGGACAGGGAGGCCGGGGAGCTGTTTTTT.

The chain is built from TRBV2 and TRBJ2-3, with D possibly TRBD2 on 6 matching bases. The CDR3 extends over 14 amino acids. Germline V gene data show CDR1 as SNHLY and CDR2 as FYNNEI. Trimming took off 4 bases at V and 0 bases at J, with 8 bases between the two ends. The CDR3 reads CASSGEASTDTQYF. In DNA, the CDR3 is TGTGCCAGCAGTGGGGAGGCAAGCACAGATACGCAGTATTTT.

The rearrangement joins TRBV28 to TRBJ1-1; D remains unclear. The CDR3 runs to 17 residues. Trimming took 1 base from V and 0 from J, leaving 15 bases between them. The germline V gene encodes CDR1 MDHEN and CDR2 SYDVKM. CDR3: CASSLSPFRGMNTEAFF. CDR3 DNA: TGTGCCAGCAGTTTATCTCCTTTCCGGGGTATGAACACTGAAGCTTTCTTT.

For the CDR3, the DNA is TGTGCCAGCAGCCTGACCTTACAGGGTTCACCCCTCCACTTT. The encoded protein is CASSLTLQGSPLHF. This rearrangement joins TRBV7-2 to TRBJ1-6; perhaps TRBD1 as D (6 bases). Germline V gene lookup returns CDR1 SGHTA and CDR2 FQGNSA. The CDR3 covers 14 residues. V lost 5 bases and J lost 9, with 14 bases in between. Complete variable domain (other parts from reference TRBV7-2 and TRBJ1-6): GAGVSQSPSNKVTEKGKDVELRCDPISGHTALYWYRQSLGQGLEFLIYFQGNSAPDKSGLPSDRFSAERTGGSVSTLTIQRTQQEDSAVYLCASSLTLQGSPLHFGNGTRLTVT.

The rearrangement uses TRBV4-2 and TRBJ2-4; D possibly corresponds to TRBD2 (6 bases). V gave up 2 bases and J gave up 0 bases, with 14 bases separating them. CDR1 and CDR2 (germline): LGHNA, YNFKEQ. This CDR3 contains 17 residues. CDR3 nucleotides: TGTGCCAGCAGCCAATTGGATGGGGGGACAGCCAAAAACATTCAGTACTTC. Translating it yields CASSQLDGGTAKNIQYF.

The V and J genes are TRBV19 and TRBJ2-7, with D possibly being TRBD1 (6 bases). This CDR3 has 14 amino acids. Germline V gene sequence: CDR1 LNHDA, CDR2 SQIVND (reference sequence). Trimming left V 4 bases short and J 0 bases short, with 10 bases between. CDR3 sequence (DNA): TGTGCCAGTAGTAACAGGGACCTCTCCTACGAGCAGTACTTC. As protein: CASSNRDLSYEQYF.

This sequence joins TRBV14 and TRBJ2-2; 8 nucleotides line up with TRBD1. The CDR3 is 16 residues long. The V segment lost 5 bases and the J segment 3 bases; nucleotides outside the gene matches: 8. The V gene's germline CDR1 is SGHDN and CDR2 FVKESK. CDR3 in amino acids: CASSWPAGGDTGELFF. The CDR3, as DNA: TGTGCCAGCAGCTGGCCCGCAGGGGGCGACACCGGGGAGCTGTTTTTT.

The V and J genes are TRBV6-5 and TRBJ2-1; weak D call: TRBD1 (6 bases). With 5 bases removed from V and 14 bases from J, the gap between germline ends came to 16 bases. This CDR3 region has 12 residues. Germline-derived CDR1 and CDR2 are MNHEY and SVGAGI. The CDR3 region has the DNA TGTGCCAGCAGTCAACAACAGGGACGCAAGTTCTTC. Translation gives CASSQQQGRKFF.

J is TRBJ1-1 and V is TRBV7-9, with 10 bases that match TRBD1. This CDR3 is 16 amino acids long. The trim removed 5 bases at V and 10 bases at J, leaving 16 bases unmatched. Germline V gene data show CDR1 as SEHNR and CDR2 as FQNEAQ (reference sequence). DNA of the CDR3: TGTGCCAGCAGCAGCCCTAAGGGGGACAGGGGATACGGAGCTTTCTTT. Protein: CASSSPKGDRGYGAFF.